This TCR beta chain was sequenced in a study of cytomegalovirus exposure and HLA in healthy donors. In the PCR, 60 Vbeta and 13 Jbeta primers were used. Clones were sequenced by immunoSEQ multiplex PCR, and TCRdb holds only the in-frame ones, with some missing. The data hold 100,000 or so clones, with roughly 79% observed a single time. This clone was counted a single time. The germline CDR1 and CDR2 sequences are MRHNA and SNTAGT. Trimming took 3 bases from V and 0 from J; bases not matched to a gene: 4. The CDR3 covers 15 residues. The sample was PBMCs. The TCR was taken from a male donor in good health and CMV-seronegative. The chain has TRBV6-4 and TRBJ2-5; 7 positions agree with TRBD1. The CDR3 loop reads CASSESTGDQETQYF. The CDR3 DNA follows: TGTGCCAGCAGTGAGTCTACAGGGGACCAAGAGACCCAGTACTTC.